This T cell receptor beta chain was obtained from a study of T cell changes during pregnancy in multiple sclerosis. The CDR3 consists of 14 residues. V lost 4 bases, J lost 6 bases, and 14 bases lay in between. Germline values: CDR1 SGHDT, CDR2 YYEEEE. TCRdb's table, derived via immunoSEQ multiplex PCR, lists solely in-frame clones and lacks some. The table lists around 83,000 clones, over 80% of them singletons. The clonotype comes from a female donor with multiple sclerosis, enrolled in a pregnancy study. The chain is built from TRBV5-6 and TRBJ2-1, with a possible D match to TRBD2 (6 bases). The starting material was CD4+ T cells from peripheral blood mononuclear cells, obtained in the second trimester of pregnancy. CDR3: CASSPPTRLNEQFF. CDR3 nucleotides: TGTGCCAGCAGCCCTCCGACTAGGCTCAATGAGCAGTTCTTC.